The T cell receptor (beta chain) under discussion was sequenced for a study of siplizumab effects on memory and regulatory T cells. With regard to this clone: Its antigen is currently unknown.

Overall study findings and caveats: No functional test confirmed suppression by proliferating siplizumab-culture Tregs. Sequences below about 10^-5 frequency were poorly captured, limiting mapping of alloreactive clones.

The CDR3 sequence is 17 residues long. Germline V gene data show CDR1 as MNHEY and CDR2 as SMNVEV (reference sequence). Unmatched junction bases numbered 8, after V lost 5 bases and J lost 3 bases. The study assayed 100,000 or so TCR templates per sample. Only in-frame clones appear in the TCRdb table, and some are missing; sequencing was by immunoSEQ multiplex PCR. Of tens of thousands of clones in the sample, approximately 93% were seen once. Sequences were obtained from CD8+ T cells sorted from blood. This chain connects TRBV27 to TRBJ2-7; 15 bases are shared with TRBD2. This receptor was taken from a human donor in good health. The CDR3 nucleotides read TGTGCCAGCAGTCTGGGACTAGCGGGAGGACGCCTCTACGAGCAGTACTTC. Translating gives CASSLGLAGGRLYEQYF.